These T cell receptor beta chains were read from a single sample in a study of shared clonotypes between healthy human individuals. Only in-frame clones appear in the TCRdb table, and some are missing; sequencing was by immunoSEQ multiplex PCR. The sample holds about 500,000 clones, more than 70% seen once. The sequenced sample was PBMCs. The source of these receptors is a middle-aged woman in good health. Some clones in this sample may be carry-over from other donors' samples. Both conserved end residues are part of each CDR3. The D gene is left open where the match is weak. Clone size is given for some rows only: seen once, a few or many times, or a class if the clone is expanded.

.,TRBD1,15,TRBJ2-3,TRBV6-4,TGTGCCAGCAGTGGGGACAGGGCCTCGAGGGATACGCAGTATTTT,CASSGDRASRDTQYF
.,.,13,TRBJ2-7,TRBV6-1,TGTGCCAGCAAAAGCGGAGGGGTATACGAGCAGTACTTC,CASKSGGVYEQYF
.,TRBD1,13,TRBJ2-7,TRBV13,TGTGCCAGCAGCCGCCAGGGGGCCCTCGAGCAGTACTTC,CASSRQGALEQYF
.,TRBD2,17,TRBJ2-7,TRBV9,TGTGCCAGCAGCCCCGGCAGGGGGACTAGCGGATACTACGAGCAGTACTTC,CASSPGRGTSGYYEQYF
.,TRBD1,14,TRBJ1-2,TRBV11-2,TGTGCCAGCAGCCCGGACAGGGGGGAGGGTGGCTACACCTTC,CASSPDRGEGGYTF
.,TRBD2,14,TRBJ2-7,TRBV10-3,TGTGCCACCGGCCCCGGGAGGTCCTCCTACGAGCAGTACTTC,CATGPGRSSYEQYF
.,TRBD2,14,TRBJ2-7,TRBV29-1,TGCAGCGCCGGGACTAGCGGAGTCTCCTACGAGCAGTACTTC,CSAGTSGVSYEQYF
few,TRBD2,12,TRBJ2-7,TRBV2,TGTGCCAGCCGACTAGCGGGAGACGAGCAGTACTTC,CASRLAGDEQYF
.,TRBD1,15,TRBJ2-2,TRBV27,TGTGCCAGCAGTAACAGACAGGGATGGGCCGGGGAGCTGTTTTTT,CASSNRQGWAGELFF
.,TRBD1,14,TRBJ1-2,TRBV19,TGTGCCAGTAGTACCGGACAGGCGCACTATGGCTACACCTTC,CASSTGQAHYGYTF
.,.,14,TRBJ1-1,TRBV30,TGTGCCTGGAGCGTAACGGAGACGAACACTGAAGCTTTCTTT,CAWSVTETNTEAFF
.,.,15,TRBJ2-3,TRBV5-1,TGCGCCAGCAGCTTGGATTTTGGGGATCAAGATACGCAGTATTTT,CASSLDFGDQDTQYF
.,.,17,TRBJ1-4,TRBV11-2,TGTGCCAGCAGCTTAAAGCCCGCGGGGAGGCTTAATGAAAAACTGTTTTTT,CASSLKPAGRLNEKLFF
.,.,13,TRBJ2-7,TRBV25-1,TGTGCCAGCAGTAAGCTGTTCTCCTACGAGCAGTACTTC,CASSKLFSYEQYF
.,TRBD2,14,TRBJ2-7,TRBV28,TGTGCCAGCAGTTTACTAGCGGGGATCTACGAGCAGTACTTC,CASSLLAGIYEQYF
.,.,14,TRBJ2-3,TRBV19,TGTGCCAGTAGTATGGCATTTATCACAGATACGCAGTATTTT,CASSMAFITDTQYF
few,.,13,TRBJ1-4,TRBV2,TGTGCCAGCACGACCTCCCTTAATGAAAAACTGTTTTTT,CASTTSLNEKLFF
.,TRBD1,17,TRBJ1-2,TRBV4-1,TGCGCCAGCAGCCAAGTTGGAGGGGGCGCGAGAGGATATGGCTACACCTTC,CASSQVGGGARGYGYTF
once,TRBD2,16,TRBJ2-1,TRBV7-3,TGTGCCAGCAGCTCCCCCCTAGCGGGAGGGGACAATGAGCAGTTCTTC,CASSSPLAGGDNEQFF
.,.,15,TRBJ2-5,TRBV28,TGTGCCAGCGGTTTAAGTACGGGAGAGGCGGCGGCCCAGTACTTC,CASGLSTGEAAAQYF
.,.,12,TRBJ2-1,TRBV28,TGTGCCAGCAGTTTTACAGCGATCGCCCTTTTCTTC,CASSFTAIALFF
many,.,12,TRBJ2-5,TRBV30,TGTGCCTGGAGTGACGGCAGGGAGACCCAGTACTTC,CAWSDGRETQYF
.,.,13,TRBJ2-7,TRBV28,TGTGCCAGCAGTTTCAGAGGGTCCTACGAGCAGTACTTC,CASSFRGSYEQYF
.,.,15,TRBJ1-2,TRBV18,TGTGCCAGCTCACCAGAGACAGGCGGGTTGGATGGCTACACCTTC,CASSPETGGLDGYTF
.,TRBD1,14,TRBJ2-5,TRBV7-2,TGTGCCAGCAGCCGGGACAGGGCGGGAGAGACCCAGTACTTC,CASSRDRAGETQYF
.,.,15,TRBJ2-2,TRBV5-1,TGCGCCAGCAGCTTGGACAGGCCCATCACCGGGGAGCTGTTTTTT,CASSLDRPITGELFF
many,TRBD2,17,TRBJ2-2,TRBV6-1,TGTGCCAGCAGTGAAGGGGGGGGAGTGGGAGGTACCGGGGAGCTGTTTTTT,CASSEGGGVGGTGELFF
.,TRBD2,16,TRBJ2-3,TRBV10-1,TGCGCCAGCAGTGAGAGCAGCGGGAGGCAGGTAGATACGCAGTATTTT,CASSESSGRQVDTQYF
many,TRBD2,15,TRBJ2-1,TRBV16,TGTGCCAGCAGCCAACTAGCGGGATCCTACAATGAGCAGTTCTTC,CASSQLAGSYNEQFF
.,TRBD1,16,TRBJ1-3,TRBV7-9,TGTGCCAGCAGCATACGGGGACAGGGGAATGGAAACACCATATATTTT,CASSIRGQGNGNTIYF
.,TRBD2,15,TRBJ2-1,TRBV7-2,TGTGCCAGCAGCTTAAGAGCGGGAGCTCACAATGAGCAGTTCTTC,CASSLRAGAHNEQFF